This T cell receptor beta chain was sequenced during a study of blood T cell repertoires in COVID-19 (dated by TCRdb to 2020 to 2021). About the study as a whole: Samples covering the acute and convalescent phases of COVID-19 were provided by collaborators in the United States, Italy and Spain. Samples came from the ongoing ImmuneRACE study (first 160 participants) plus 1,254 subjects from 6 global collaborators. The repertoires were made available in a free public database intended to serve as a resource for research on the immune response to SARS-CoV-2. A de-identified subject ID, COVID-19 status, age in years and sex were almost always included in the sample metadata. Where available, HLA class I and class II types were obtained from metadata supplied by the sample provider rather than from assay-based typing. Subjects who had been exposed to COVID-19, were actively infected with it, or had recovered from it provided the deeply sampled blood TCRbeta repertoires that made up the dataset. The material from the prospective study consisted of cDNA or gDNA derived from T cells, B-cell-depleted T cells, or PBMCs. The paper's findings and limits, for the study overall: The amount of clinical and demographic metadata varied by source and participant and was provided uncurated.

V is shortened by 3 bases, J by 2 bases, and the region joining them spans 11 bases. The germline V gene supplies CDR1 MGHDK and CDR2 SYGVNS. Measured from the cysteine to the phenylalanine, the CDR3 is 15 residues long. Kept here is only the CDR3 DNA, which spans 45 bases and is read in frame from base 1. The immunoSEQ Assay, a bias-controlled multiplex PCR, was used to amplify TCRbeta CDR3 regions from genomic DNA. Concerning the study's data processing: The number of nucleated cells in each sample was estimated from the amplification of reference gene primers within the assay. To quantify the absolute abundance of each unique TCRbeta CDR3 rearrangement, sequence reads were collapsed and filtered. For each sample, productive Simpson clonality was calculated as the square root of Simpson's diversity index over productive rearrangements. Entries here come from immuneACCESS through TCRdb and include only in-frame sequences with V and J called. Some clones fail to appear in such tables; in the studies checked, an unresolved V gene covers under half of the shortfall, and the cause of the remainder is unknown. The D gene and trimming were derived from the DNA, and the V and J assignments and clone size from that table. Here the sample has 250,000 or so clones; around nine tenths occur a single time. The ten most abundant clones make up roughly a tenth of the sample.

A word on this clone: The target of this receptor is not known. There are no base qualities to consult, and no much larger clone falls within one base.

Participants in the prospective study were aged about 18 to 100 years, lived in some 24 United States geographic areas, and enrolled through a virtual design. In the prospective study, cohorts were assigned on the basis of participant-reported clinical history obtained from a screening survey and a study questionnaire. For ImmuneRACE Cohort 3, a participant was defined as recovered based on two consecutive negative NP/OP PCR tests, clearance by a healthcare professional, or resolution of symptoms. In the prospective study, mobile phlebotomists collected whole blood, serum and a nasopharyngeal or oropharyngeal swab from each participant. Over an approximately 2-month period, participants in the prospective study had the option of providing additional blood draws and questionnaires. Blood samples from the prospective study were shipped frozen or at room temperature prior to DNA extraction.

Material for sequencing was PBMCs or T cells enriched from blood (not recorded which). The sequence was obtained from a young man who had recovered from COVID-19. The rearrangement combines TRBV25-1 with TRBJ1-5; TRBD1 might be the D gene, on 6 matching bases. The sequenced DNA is TGTGCCAGCAGTGAGCGGGGGGCCGGCAATCAGCCCCAGCATTTT. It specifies CASSERGAGNQPQHF.